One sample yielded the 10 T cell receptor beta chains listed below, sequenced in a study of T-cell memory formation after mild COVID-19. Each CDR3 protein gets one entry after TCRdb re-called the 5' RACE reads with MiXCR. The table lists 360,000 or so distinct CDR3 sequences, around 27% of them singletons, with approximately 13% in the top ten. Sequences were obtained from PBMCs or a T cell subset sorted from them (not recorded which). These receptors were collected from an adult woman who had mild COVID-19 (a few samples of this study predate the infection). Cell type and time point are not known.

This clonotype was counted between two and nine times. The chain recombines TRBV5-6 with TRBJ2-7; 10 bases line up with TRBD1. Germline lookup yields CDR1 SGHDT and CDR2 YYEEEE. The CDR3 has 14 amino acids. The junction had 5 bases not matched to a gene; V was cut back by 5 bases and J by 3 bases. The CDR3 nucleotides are TGTGCCAGCAGGACCGGGACAGGGGACTACGAGCAGTACTTC. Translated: CASRTGTGDYEQYF.

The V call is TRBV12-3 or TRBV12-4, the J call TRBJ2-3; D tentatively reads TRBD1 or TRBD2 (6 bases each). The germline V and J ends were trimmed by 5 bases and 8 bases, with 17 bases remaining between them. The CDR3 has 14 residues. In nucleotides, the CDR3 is TGTGCCAGCAGTCCCTCGGGGGCGCGGGGTACGCAGTATTTT. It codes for CASSPSGARGTQYF.

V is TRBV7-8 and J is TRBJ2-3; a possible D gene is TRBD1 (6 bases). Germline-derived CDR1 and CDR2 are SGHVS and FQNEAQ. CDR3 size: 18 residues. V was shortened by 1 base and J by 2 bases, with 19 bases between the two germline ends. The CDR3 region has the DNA TGTGCCAGCAGCTTAGGATCTACAGGGAAACCTTACACAGATACGCAGTATTTT. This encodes CASSLGSTGKPYTDTQYF. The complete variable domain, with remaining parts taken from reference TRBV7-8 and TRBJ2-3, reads GAGVSQSPRYKVAKRGQDVALRCDPISGHVSLFWYQQALGQGPEFLTYFQNEAQLDKSGLPSDRFFAERPEGSVSTLKIQRTQQEDSAVYLCASSLGSTGKPYTDTQYFGPGTRLTVL.

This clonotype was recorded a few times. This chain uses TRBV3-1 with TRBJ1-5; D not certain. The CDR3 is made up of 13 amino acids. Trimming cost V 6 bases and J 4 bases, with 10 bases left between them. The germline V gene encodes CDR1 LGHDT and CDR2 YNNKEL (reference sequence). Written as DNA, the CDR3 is TGTGCCAGCAGTCGAACGATTAATCAGCCCCAGCATTTT. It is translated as CASSRTINQPQHF.

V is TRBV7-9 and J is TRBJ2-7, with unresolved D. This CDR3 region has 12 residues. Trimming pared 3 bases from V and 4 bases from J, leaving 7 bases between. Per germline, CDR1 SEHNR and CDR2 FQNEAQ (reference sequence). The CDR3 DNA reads TGTGCCAGCAGCTTCGCAGGATACGAGCAGTACTTC. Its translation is CASSFAGYEQYF.

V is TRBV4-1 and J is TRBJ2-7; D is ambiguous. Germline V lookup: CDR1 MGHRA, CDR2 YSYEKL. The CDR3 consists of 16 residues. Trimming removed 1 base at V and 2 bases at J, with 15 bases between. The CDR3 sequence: CASSQVPSGFPYEQYF. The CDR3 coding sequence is TGCGCCAGCAGCCAAGTGCCCTCGGGCTTTCCCTACGAGCAGTACTTC.

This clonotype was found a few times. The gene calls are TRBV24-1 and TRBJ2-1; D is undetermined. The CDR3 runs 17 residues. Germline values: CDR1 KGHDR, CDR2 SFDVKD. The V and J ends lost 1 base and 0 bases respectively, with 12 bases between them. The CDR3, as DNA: TGTGCCACCAGTGATTTTGGCAGGCAGAGCTCCTACAATGAGCAGTTCTTC. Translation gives CATSDFGRQSSYNEQFF.

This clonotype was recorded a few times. The CDR3 reads CSARVPTAGGPNEQFF. DNA of the CDR3: TGCAGTGCTAGAGTTCCTACAGCGGGAGGGCCCAATGAGCAGTTCTTC. This chain connects TRBV20-1 to TRBJ2-1; 10 nucleotides line up with TRBD2. The CDR3 loop spans 16 amino acids. Looked up from germline, CDR1 is DFQATT and CDR2 is SNEGSKA (reference sequence). Germline trimming cut 1 base from V and 6 bases from J; bases unmatched to any gene: 9.

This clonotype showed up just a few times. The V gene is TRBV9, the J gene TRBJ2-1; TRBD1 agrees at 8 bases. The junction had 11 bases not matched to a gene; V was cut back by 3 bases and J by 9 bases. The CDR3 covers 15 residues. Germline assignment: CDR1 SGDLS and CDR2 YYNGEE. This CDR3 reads CASSGTGGDSGEQFF. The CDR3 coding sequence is TGTGCCAGCAGCGGCACAGGGGGAGATAGTGGTGAGCAGTTCTTC.

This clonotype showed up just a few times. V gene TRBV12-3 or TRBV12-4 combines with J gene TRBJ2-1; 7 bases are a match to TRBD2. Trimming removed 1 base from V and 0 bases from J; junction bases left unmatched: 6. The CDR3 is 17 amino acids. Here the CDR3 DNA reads TGTGCCAGCAGTTTAGAAGGAGCGGGGTTCTCCTACAATGAGCAGTTCTTC. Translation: CASSLEGAGFSYNEQFF.